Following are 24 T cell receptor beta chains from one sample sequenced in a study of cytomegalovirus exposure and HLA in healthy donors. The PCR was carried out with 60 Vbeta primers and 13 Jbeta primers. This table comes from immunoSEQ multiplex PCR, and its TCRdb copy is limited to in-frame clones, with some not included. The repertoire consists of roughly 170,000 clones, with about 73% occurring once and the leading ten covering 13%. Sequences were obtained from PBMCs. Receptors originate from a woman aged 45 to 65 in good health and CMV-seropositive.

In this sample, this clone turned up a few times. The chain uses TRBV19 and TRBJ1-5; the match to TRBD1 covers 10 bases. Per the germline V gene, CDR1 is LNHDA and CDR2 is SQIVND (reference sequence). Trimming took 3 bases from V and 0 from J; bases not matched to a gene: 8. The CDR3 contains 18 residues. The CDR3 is CASSMRTGGTYSNQPQHF. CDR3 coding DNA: TGTGCCAGTAGTATGAGGACAGGGGGGACCTATAGCAATCAGCCCCAGCATTTT.

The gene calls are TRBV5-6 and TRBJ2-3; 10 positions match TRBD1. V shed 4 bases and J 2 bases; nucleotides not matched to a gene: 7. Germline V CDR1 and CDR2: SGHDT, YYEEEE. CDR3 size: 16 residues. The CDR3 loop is CASSLRGTGATDTQYF. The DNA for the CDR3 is TGTGCCAGCAGCCTCCGGGGGACAGGGGCCACAGATACGCAGTATTTT.

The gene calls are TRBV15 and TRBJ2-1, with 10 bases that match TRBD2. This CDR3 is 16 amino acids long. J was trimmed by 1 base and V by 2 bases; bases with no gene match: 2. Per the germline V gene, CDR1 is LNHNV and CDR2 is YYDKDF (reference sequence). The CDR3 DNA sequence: TGTGCCACCAGCAGAACTAGCGGGGCTTCCTACAATGAGCAGTTCTTC. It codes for CATSRTSGASYNEQFF.

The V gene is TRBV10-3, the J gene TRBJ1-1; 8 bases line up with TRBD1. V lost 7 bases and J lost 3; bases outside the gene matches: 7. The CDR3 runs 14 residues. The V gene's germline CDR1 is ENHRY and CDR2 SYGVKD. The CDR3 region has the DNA TGTGCCATCACCCGAGACAGGGGATACACTGAAGCTTTCTTT. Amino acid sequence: CAITRDRGYTEAFF.

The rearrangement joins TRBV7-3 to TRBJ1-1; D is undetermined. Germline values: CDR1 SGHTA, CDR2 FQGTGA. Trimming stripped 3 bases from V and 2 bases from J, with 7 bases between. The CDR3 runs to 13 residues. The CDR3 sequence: CASSFGANTEAFF. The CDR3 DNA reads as TGTGCCAGCAGCTTCGGAGCTAACACTGAAGCTTTCTTT.

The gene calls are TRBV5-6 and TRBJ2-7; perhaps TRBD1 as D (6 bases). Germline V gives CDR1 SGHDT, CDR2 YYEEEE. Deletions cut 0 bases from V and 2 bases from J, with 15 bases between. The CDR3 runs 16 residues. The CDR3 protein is CASSLATGRGTYEQYF. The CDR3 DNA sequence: TGTGCCAGCAGCTTGGCTACGGGAAGGGGGACCTACGAGCAGTACTTC. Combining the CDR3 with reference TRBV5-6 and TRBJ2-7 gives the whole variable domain DAGVTQSPTHLIKTRGQQVTLRCSPKSGHDTVSWYQQALGQGPQFIFQYYEEEERQRGNFPDRFSGHQFPNYSSELNVNALLLGDSALYLCASSLATGRGTYEQYFGPGTRLTVT.

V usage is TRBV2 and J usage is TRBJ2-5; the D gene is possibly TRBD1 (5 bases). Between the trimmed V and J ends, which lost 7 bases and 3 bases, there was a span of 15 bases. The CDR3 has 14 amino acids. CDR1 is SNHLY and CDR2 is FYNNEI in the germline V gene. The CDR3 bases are TGTGCCAGCAAGACGTTGGTAGGGGAAGAGACCCAGTACTTC. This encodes CASKTLVGEETQYF.

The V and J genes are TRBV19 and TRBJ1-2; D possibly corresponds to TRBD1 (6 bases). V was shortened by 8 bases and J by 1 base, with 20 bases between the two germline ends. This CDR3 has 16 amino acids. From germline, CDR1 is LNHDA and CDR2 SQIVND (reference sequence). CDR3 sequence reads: CASESGGQTINYGYTF. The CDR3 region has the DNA TGTGCCAGTGAGTCTGGAGGACAGACAATTAACTATGGCTACACCTTC.

CDR3 bases: TGTGCCAGCAGCGTCTCGAATTCACCCCTCCACTTT. It specifies CASSVSNSPLHF. The chain employs TRBV6-1 and TRBJ1-6; D gene uncertain. The ends were cut back, 6 bases at V and 7 bases at J, with 7 bases in the middle. This CDR3 spans 12 amino acids. Germline CDR1 reads MNHNS; CDR2 reads SASEGT.

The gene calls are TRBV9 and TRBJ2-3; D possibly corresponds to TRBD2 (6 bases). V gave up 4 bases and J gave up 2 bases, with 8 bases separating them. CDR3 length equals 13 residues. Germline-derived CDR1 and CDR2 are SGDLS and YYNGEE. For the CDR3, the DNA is TGTGCCAGCAGCAGGGACTTCACAGATACGCAGTATTTT. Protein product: CASSRDFTDTQYF.

The CDR3 spells CASSLTGPYGYTF. CDR3 nucleotide sequence: TGTGCCAGCAGCTTGACAGGCCCATATGGCTACACCTTC. This chain connects TRBV6-1 to TRBJ1-2, with TRBD1 as a possible D gene (6 bases). Germline CDR1 is MNHNS and CDR2 is SASEGT. V was clipped by 6 bases and J by 5 bases, with 13 bases between them. This CDR3 is 13 amino acids long.

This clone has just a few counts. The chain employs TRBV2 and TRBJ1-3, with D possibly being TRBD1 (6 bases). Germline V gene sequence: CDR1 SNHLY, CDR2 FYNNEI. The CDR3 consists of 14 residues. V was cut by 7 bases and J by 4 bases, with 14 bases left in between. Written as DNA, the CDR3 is TGTGCCAGCATCTTACAGGGTGCGGGAAACACCATATATTTT. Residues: CASILQGAGNTIYF.

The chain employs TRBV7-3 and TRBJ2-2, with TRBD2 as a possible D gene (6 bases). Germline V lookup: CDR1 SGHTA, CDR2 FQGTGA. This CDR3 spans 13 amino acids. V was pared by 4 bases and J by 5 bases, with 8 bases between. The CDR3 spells CASSSAGTGELFF. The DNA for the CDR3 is TGTGCCAGCAGCTCAGCGGGTACCGGGGAGCTGTTTTTT.

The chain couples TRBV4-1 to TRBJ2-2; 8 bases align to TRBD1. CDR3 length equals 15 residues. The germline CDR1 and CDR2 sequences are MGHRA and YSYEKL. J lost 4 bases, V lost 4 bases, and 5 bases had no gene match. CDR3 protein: CASSPGQGGTGELFF. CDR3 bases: TGCGCCAGCAGCCCCGGACAGGGTGGCACCGGGGAGCTGTTTTTT.

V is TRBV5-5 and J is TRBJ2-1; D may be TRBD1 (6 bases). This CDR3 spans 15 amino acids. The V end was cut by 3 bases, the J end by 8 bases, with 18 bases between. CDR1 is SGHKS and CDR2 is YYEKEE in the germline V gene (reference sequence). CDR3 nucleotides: TGTGCCAGCAGCTCGTACAGGGAATTAATCGATGAGCAGTTCTTC. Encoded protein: CASSSYRELIDEQFF.

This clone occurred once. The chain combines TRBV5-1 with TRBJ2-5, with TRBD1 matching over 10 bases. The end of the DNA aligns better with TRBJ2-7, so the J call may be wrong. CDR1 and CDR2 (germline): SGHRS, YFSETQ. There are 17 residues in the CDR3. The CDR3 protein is CASSSKSGTGDSYEQYF. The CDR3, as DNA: TGCGCCAGCAGCTCGAAATCCGGGACAGGGGATAGCTACGAGCAGTACTTC.

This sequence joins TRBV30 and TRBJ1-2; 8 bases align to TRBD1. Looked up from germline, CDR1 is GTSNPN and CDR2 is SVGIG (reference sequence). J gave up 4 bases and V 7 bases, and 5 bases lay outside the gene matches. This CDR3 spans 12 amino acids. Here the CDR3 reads CALTDRGYGYTF. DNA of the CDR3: TGTGCCTTAACCGACAGGGGCTATGGCTACACCTTC.

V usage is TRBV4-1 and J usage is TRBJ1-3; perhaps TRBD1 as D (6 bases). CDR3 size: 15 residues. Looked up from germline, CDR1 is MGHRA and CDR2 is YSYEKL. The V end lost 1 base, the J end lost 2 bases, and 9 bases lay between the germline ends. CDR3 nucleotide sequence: TGCGCCAGCAGCCAAGCGGCAGGGGCTGGAAACACCATATATTTT. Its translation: CASSQAAGAGNTIYF.

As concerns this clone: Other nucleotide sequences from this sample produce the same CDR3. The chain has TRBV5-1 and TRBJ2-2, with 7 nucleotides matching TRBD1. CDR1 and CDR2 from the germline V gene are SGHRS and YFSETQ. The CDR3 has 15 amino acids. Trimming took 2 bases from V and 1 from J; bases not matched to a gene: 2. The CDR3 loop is CASSLRTGNTGELFF. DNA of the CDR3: TGCGCCAGCAGCTTAAGGACAGGGAACACCGGGGAGCTGTTTTTT.

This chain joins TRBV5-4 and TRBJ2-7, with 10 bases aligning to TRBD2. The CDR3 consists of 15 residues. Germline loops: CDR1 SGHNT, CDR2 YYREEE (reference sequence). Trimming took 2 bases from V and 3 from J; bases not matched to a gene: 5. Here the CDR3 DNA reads TGTGCCAGCAGCTTTCAAGCGGGGGGGCTCTACGAGCAGTACTTC. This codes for CASSFQAGGLYEQYF.

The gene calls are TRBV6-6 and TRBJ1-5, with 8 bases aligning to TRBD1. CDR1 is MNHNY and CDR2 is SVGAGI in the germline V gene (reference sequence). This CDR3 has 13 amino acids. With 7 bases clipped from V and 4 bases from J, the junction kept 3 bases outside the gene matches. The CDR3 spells CASMDRVNQPQHF. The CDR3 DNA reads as TGTGCCAGCATGGACAGGGTTAATCAGCCCCAGCATTTT.

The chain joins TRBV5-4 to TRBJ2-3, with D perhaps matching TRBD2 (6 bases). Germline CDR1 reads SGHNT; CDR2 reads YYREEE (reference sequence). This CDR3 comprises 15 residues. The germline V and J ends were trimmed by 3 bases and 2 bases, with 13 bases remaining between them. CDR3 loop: CASSSAGGITDTQYF. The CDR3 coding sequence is TGTGCCAGCAGCTCCGCAGGAGGGATCACAGATACGCAGTATTTT.

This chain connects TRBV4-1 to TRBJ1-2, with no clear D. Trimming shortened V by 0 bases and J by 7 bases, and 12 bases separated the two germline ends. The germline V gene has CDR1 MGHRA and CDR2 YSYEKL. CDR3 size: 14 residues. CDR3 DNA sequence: TGCGCCAGCAGCCAAGATCTGTGGGCACGTGGCTACACCTTC. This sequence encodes CASSQDLWARGYTF.

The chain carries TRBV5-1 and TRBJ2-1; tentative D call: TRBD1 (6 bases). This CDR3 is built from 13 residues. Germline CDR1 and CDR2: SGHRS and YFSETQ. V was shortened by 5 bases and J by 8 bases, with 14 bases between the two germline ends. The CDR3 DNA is TGCGCCAGCAGTTCAGGGGTTTGGGATGAGCAGTTCTTC. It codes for CASSSGVWDEQFF.